Given below is one T cell receptor beta chain in context. The antigen is undetermined. This entry comes from a study of T cell repertoires in cytomegalovirus infection. In the study overall: Recently identified HLA-C-restricted CMV epitopes were among the peptides used.

A single record per CDR3 protein comes from TCRdb applying MiXCR to the reads. The sample records hundreds of thousands of distinct CDR3 sequences, around 35% being singletons. This CDR3 is built from 15 residues. Trimming cost V 10 bases and J 4 bases; bases outside gene matches: 15. Germline CDR1 MNHNS, CDR2 SASEGT. V usage is TRBV6-1 and J usage is TRBJ2-7; TRBD2 matches at 8 bases. This clonotype was sampled from a human donor in good health (CMV status not recorded). Some clones in this sample may be carry-over from other donors' samples. The material sequenced was cultured PBMCs, taken from culture after CMV antigen stimulation. The CDR3 region is CATLRSGGGQYEQYF. As DNA, the CDR3 is TGTGCCACCCTGAGGAGCGGGGGAGGGCAGTACGAGCAGTACTTC.